The 9 T cell receptor beta chains below come from one sample, sequenced in a study of shared clonotypes between healthy human individuals. Assay: immunoSEQ multiplex PCR; the TCRdb copy retains only in-frame clones and omits some. This sample has some 2.1 million clones, with approximately 94% found just once. Naive CD8 cells comprised CD45RO-negative, CCR7-positively selected cells, excluding terminally differentiated effector memory CD45RA+ cells. Sample: naive CD8+ T cells sorted from blood. These receptor sequences come from a man aged 18 to 30 in good health.

This clone was observed a single time. The V and J genes are TRBV27 and TRBJ2-1; TRBD2 is a possible D gene (7 bases). The CDR3 sequence is 16 residues long. Germline V lookup: CDR1 MNHEY, CDR2 SMNVEV (reference sequence). Trimming stripped 3 bases from V and 2 bases from J, with 14 bases between. The DNA for the CDR3 is TGTGCCAGCAGTTTGGGGGGGCTAGGAACCTACAATGAGCAGTTCTTC. This sequence encodes CASSLGGLGTYNEQFF.

The V and J genes are TRBV6-1 and TRBJ1-1; 10 bases are shared with TRBD1. This CDR3 has 15 residues. The germline V gene encodes CDR1 MNHNS and CDR2 SASEGT. The V segment lost 6 bases and the J segment 0 bases; nucleotides outside the gene matches: 4. The CDR3 here is CASRSGQGVNTEAFF. The DNA for the CDR3 is TGTGCCAGCAGGTCCGGACAGGGGGTGAACACTGAAGCTTTCTTT.

About this clone itself: Other DNA variants within this sample encode the same CDR3. The chain combines TRBV6-5 with TRBJ2-7; D may be TRBD2 (7 bases). The CDR3 totals 14 residues. Deletions cut 2 bases from V and 2 bases from J, with 10 bases between. The V gene's germline CDR1 is MNHEY and CDR2 SVGAGI. CDR3 residues: CASSYGGAAYEQYF. The CDR3 region has the DNA TGTGCCAGCAGTTACGGGGGGGCAGCCTACGAGCAGTACTTC.

The chain joins TRBV28 to TRBJ2-1; TRBD1 agrees at 8 bases. The CDR3 length is 17 residues. V dropped 6 bases and J dropped 0; count of bases not matched to a gene: 10. CDR1 and CDR2 from the germline V gene are MDHEN and SYDVKM. The CDR3 region has the DNA TGTGCCAGCAGCCCGACAGGGGTCCTAAGCTCCTACAATGAGCAGTTCTTC. It translates to CASSPTGVLSSYNEQFF.

This chain uses TRBV27 with TRBJ2-7, with a weak D call TRBD1 (5 bases). Germline V gene sequence: CDR1 MNHEY, CDR2 SMNVEV (reference sequence). V lost 2 bases, J lost 3 bases, and 11 bases lay in between. The CDR3 is 14 residues long. The chain's CDR3 is CASSLTPRGYEQYF. The CDR3 coding sequence is TGTGCCAGCAGTTTAACGCCTAGGGGCTACGAGCAGTACTTC.

The chain couples TRBV13 to TRBJ1-1; TRBD1 might be the D (6 bases). CDR3 length: 15 residues. The germline CDR1 and CDR2 sequences are PRHDT and FYEKMQ (reference sequence). V was cut by 5 bases and J by 2 bases, with 15 bases left in between. For the CDR3, the DNA is TGTGCCAGCAGCCCCGAGTCCAGGGGTAACACTGAAGCTTTCTTT. It yields the protein CASSPESRGNTEAFF.

The CDR3 sequence is CAWSAPGQGPLWGYTF. CDR3 in DNA: TGTGCCTGGAGTGCTCCCGGACAGGGGCCCCTCTGGGGCTACACCTTC. The chain recombines TRBV30 with TRBJ1-2, with 9 bases matching TRBD1. Germline V gives CDR1 GTSNPN, CDR2 SVGIG (reference sequence). This CDR3 spans 16 amino acids. V dropped 1 base and J dropped 8; count of bases not matched to a gene: 14.

The chain uses TRBV29-1 and TRBJ2-7, with unresolved D. The CDR3 contains 12 residues. The germline V gene has CDR1 SQVTM and CDR2 ANQGSEA. Between the trimmed V and J ends, which lost 7 bases and 4 bases, there was a span of 14 bases. CDR3: CSASGGGYEQYF. CDR3 bases: TGCAGCGCCTCGGGTGGTGGATACGAGCAGTACTTC.

This chain joins TRBV29-1 and TRBJ2-1; D unclear. This CDR3 contains 13 residues. V shed 7 bases and J shed 2 bases, with 12 bases lying between them. Germline CDR1 and CDR2: SQVTM and ANQGSEA. CDR3 nucleotides: TGCAGCGAAGTCGGAACCGCCTACAATGAGCAGTTCTTC. As protein: CSEVGTAYNEQFF.